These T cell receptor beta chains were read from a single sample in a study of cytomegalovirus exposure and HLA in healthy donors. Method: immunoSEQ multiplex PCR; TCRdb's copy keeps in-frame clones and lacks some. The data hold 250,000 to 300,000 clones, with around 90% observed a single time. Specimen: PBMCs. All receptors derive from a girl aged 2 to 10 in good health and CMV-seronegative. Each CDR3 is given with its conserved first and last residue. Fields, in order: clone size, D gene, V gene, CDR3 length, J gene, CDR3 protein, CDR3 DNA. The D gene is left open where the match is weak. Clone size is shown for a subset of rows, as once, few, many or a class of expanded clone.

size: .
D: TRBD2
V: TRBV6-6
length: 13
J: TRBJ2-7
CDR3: CASKRGDSYEQYF
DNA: TGTGCCAGTAAGCGGGGGGACTCCTACGAGCAGTACTTC

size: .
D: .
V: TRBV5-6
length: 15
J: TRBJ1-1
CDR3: CASSRRLDLGPEAFF
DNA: TGTGCCAGCAGCCGGAGATTGGACTTAGGCCCTGAAGCTTTCTTT

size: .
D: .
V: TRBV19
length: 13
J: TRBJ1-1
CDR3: CASSMIENTEAFF
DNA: TGTGCCAGTAGTATGATAGAAAACACTGAAGCTTTCTTT

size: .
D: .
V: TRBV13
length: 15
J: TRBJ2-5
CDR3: CASSEGGAGLETQYF
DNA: TGTGCCAGCAGCGAGGGGGGAGCGGGGCTGGAGACCCAGTACTTC

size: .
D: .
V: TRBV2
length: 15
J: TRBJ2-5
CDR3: CASSEAGVTHETQYF
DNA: TGTGCCAGCAGTGAAGCAGGGGTCACACACGAGACCCAGTACTTC

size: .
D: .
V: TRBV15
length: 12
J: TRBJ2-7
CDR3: CATSRVGSEQYF
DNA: TGTGCCACCAGCAGAGTAGGGAGCGAGCAGTACTTC

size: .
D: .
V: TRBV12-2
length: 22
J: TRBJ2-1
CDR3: CASRLEIATPRRTSGRRGEQFF
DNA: TGTGCAAGTCGCTTAGAGATTGCGACCCCGCGGAGGACTAGCGGGAGGAGGGGGGAGCAGTTCTTC

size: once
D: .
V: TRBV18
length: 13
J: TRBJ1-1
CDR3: CASSPGEAGEAFF
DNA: TGTGCCAGCTCACCAGGGGAAGCGGGTGAAGCTTTCTTT

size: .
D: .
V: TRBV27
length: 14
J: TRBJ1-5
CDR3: CASSTGYSNQPQHF
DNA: TGTGCCAGCAGCACAGGGTATAGCAATCAGCCCCAGCATTTT

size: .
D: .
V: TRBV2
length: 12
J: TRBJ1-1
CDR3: CASSDLLPRVFF
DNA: TGTGCCAGCAGTGACCTCCTTCCTAGAGTTTTCTTT

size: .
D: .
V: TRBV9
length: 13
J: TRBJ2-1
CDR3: CASSVEDYNGQFF
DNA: TGTGCCAGCAGCGTAGAGGACTACAATGGGCAGTTCTTC

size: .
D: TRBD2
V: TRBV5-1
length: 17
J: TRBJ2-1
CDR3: CASSLGASGGTGDEQFF
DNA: TGCGCCAGCAGCTTGGGGGCTAGCGGGGGGACTGGGGATGAGCAGTTCTTC

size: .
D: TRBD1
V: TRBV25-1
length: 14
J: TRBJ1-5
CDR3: CASSESQGAQPQHF
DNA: TGTGCCAGCAGTGAATCACAGGGGGCTCAGCCCCAGCATTTT

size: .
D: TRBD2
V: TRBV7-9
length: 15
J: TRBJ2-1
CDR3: CGSRRLAGERNEQFF
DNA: TGTGGTTCGCGGAGACTAGCGGGAGAAAGGAATGAGCAGTTCTTC

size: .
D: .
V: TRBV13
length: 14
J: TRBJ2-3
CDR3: CASSFDGGKDTQYF
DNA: TGTGCCAGCAGCTTCGACGGGGGTAAAGATACGCAGTATTTT

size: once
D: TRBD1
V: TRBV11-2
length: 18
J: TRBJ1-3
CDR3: CASSLRARDRDSGNTIYF
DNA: TGTGCCAGCAGCTTAAGGGCCCGGGACAGGGACTCTGGAAACACCATATATTTT

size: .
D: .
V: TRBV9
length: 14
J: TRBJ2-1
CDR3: CASSDPIRGYEQFF
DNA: TGTGCCAGCAGCGACCCGATCCGGGGATATGAGCAGTTCTTC

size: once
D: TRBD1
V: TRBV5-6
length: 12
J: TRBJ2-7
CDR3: CASSPTGGEQYF
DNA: TGTGCCAGCAGCCCGACAGGGGGCGAGCAGTACTTC

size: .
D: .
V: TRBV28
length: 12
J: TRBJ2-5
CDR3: CASSQQMETQYF
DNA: TGTGCCAGCAGCCAACAGATGGAGACCCAGTACTTC

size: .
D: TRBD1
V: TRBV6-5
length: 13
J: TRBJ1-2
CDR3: CASTDRGKYGYTF
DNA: TGTGCCAGCACCGACAGGGGGAAATATGGCTACACCTTC

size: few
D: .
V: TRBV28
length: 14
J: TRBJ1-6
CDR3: CASTFSGDNSPLHF
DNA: TGTGCCAGCACCTTTTCAGGGGATAATTCACCCCTCCACTTT

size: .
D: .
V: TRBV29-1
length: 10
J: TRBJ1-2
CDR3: CSTGTNGYTF
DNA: TGCAGCACAGGGACAAATGGCTACACCTTC

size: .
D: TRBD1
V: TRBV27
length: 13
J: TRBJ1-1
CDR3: CARRQGVGTEAFF
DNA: TGTGCCAGGAGACAGGGGGTTGGCACTGAAGCTTTCTTT

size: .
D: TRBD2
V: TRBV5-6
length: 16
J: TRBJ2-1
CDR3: CASSSISGTGYNEQFF
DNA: TGTGCCAGCAGCTCCATTAGCGGGACTGGCTACAATGAGCAGTTCTTC

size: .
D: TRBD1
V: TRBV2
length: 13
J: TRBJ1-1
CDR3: CARLGQGHTEAFF
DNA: TGTGCCCGATTAGGACAGGGACACACTGAAGCTTTCTTT

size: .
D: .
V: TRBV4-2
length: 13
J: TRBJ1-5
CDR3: CASSQEGAQPQHF
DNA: TGTGCCAGCAGCCAAGAAGGGGCCCAGCCCCAGCATTTT

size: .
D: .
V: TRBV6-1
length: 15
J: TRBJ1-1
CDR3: CASSQTPWGVTEAFF
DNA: TGTGCCAGCAGTCAAACCCCCTGGGGGGTCACTGAAGCTTTCTTT